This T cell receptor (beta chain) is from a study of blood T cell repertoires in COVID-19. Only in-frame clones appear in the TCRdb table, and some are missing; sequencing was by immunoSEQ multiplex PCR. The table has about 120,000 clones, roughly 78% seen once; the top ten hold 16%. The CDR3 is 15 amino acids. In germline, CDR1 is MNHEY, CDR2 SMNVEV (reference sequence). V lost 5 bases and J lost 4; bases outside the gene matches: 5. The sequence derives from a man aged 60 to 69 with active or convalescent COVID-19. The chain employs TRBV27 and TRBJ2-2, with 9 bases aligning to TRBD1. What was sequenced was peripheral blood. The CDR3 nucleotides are TGTGCCAGCAGTCTACAGGGGGCGGTCACCGGGGAGCTGTTTTTT. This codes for CASSLQGAVTGELFF.